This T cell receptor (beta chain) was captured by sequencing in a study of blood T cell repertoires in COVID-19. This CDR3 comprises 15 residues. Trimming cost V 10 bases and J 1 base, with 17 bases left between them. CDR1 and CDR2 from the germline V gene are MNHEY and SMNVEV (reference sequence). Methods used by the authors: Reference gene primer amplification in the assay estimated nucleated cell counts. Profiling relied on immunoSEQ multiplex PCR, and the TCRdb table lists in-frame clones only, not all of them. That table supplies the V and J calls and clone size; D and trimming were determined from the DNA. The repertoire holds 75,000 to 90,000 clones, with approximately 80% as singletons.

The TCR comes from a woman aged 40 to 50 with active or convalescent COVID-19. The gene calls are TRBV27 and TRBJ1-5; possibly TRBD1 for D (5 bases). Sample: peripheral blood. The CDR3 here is CATAGGSESNQPQHF. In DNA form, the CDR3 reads TGTGCCACCGCGGGGGGGTCGGAAAGCAATCAGCCCCAGCATTTT.